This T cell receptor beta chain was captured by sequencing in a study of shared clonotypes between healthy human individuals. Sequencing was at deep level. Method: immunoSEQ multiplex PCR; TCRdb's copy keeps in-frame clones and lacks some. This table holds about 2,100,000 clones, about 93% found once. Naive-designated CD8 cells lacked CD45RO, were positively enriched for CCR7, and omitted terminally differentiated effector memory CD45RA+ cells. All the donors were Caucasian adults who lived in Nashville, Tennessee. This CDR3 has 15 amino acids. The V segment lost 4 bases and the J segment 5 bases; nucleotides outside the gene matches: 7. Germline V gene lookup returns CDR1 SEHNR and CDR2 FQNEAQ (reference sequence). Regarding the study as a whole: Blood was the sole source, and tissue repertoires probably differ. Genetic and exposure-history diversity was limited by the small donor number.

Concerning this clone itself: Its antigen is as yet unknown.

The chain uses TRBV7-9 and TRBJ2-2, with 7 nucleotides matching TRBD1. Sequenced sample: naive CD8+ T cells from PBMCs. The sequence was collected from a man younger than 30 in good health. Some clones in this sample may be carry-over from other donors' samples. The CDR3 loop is CASSSSGTDTGELFF. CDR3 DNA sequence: TGTGCCAGCAGCTCGTCCGGGACAGATACCGGGGAGCTGTTTTTT.